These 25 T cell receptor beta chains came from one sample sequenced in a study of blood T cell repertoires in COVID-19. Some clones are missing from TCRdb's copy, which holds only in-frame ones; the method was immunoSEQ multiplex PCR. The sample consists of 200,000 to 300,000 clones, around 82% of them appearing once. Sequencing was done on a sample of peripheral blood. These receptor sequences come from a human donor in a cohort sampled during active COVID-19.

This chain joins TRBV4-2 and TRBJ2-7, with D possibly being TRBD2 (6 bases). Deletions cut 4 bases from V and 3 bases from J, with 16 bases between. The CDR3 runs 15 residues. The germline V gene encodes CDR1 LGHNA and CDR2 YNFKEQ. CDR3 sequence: CASSRGGDGFYEQYF. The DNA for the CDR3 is TGTGCCAGCAGCCGGGGCGGGGACGGTTTCTACGAGCAGTACTTC.

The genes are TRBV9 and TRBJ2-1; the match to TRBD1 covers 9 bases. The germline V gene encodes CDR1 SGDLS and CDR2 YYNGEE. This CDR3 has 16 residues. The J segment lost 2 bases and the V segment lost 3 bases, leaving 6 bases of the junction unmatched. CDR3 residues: CASSAFGQGPYNEQFF. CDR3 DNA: TGTGCCAGCAGCGCCTTTGGACAGGGGCCCTACAATGAGCAGTTCTTC.

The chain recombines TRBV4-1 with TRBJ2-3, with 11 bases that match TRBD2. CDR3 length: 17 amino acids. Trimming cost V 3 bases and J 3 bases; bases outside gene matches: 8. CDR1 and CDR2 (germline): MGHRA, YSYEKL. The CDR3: CASSHDPTSGATDTQYF. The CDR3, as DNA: TGCGCCAGCAGCCATGATCCGACTAGCGGGGCGACAGATACGCAGTATTTT.

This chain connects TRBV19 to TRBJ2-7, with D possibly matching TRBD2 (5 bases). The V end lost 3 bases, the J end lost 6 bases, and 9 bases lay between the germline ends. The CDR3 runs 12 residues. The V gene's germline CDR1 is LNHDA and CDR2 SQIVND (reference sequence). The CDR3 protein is CASSIRGSEQYF. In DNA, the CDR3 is TGTGCCAGTAGTATTCGGGGTTCCGAGCAGTACTTC.

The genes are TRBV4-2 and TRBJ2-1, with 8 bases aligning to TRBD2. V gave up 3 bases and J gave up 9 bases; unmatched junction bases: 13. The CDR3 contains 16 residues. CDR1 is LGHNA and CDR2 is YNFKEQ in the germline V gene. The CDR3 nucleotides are TGTGCCAGCAGCCAGGAAGCGGGAGCTTCTGTGGGTGAGCAGTTCTTC. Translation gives CASSQEAGASVGEQFF.

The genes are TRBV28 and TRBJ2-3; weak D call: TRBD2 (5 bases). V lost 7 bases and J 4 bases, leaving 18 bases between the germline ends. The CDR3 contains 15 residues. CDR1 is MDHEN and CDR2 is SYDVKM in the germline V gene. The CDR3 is CASISYGNAADTQYF. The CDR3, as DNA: TGTGCCAGCATCTCATACGGGAATGCAGCAGATACGCAGTATTTT.

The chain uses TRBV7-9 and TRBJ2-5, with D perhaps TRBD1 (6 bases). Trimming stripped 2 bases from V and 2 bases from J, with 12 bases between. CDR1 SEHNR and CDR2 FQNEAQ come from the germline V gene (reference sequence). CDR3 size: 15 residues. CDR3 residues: CASSLPRTEQETQYF. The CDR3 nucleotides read TGTGCCAGCAGCTTACCACGGACAGAACAAGAGACCCAGTACTTC.

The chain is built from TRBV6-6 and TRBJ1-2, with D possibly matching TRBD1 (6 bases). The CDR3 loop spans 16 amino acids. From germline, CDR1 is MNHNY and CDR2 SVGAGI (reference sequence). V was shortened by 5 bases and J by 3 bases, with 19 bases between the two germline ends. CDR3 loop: CASSHGNPTGYYGYTF. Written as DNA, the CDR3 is TGTGCCAGCAGTCACGGTAACCCGACAGGCTACTATGGCTACACCTTC.

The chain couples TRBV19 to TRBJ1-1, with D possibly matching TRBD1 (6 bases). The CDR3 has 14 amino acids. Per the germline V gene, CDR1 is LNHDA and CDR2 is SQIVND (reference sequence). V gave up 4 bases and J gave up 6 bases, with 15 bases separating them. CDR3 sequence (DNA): TGTGCCAGTAGTAGCCGCAGGGGTTGGTCTGAAGCTTTCTTT. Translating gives CASSSRRGWSEAFF.

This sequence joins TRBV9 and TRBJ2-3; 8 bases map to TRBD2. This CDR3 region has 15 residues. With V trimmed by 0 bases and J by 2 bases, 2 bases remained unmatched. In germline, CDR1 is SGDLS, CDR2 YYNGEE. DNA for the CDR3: TGTGCCAGCAGCGTAGGTAGCGGGGACACAGATACGCAGTATTTT. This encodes CASSVGSGDTDTQYF.

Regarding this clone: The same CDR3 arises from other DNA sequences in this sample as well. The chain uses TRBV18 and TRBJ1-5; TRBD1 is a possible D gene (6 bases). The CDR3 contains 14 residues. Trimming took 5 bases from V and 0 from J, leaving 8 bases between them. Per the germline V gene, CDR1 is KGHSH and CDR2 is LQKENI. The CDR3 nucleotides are TGTGCCAGCTCATTGACAGGTAGCAATCAGCCCCAGCATTTT. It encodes CASSLTGSNQPQHF.

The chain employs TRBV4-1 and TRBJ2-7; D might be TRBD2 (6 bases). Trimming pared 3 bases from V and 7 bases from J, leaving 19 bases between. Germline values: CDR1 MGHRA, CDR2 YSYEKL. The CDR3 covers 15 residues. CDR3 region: CASSQVGLDTGEQYF. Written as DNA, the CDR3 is TGCGCCAGCAGCCAGGTGGGACTGGACACGGGGGAGCAGTACTTC.

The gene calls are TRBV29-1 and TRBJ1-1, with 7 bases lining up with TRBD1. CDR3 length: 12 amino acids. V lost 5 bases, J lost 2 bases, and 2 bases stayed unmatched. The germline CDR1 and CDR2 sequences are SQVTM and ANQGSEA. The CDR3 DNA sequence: TGCAGCGTTCGGACAGGAAACACTGAAGCTTTCTTT. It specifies CSVRTGNTEAFF.

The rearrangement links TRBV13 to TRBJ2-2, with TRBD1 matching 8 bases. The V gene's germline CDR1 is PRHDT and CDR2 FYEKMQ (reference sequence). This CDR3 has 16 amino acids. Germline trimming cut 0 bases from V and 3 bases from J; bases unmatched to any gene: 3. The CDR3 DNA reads TGTGCCAGCAGCTTAGGCAGGGGGCCGTACACCGGGGAGCTGTTTTTT. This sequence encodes CASSLGRGPYTGELFF.

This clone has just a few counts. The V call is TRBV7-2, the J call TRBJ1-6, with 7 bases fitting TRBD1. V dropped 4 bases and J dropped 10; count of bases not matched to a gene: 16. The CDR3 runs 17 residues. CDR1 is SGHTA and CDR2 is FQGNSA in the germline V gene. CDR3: CASSSGITGAQGSPLHF. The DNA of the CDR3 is TGTGCCAGCAGCTCGGGGATAACAGGGGCGCAGGGATCACCCCTCCACTTT.

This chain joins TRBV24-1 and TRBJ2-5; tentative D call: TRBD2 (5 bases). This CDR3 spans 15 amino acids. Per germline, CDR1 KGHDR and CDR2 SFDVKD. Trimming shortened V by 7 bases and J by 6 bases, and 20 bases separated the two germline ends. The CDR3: CATSPSDGTGKTQYF. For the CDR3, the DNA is TGTGCCACCAGCCCCTCGGACGGAACCGGGAAGACCCAGTACTTC.

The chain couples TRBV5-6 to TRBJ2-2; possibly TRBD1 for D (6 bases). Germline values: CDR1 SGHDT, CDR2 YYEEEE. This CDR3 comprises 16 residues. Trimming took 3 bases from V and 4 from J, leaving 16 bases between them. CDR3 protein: CASSSAQGRGTGELFF. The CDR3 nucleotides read TGTGCCAGCAGCTCGGCACAGGGTCGGGGCACCGGGGAGCTGTTTTTT. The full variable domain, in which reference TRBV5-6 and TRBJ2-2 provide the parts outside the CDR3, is DAGVTQSPTHLIKTRGQQVTLRCSPKSGHDTVSWYQQALGQGPQFIFQYYEEEERQRGNFPDRFSGHQFPNYSSELNVNALLLGDSALYLCASSSAQGRGTGELFFGEGSRLTVL.

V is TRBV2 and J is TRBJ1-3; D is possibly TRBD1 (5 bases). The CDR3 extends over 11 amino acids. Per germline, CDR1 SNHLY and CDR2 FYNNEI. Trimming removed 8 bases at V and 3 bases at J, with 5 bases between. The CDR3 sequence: CASQGGNTIYF. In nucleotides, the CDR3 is TGTGCCAGCCAGGGTGGAAACACCATATATTTT.

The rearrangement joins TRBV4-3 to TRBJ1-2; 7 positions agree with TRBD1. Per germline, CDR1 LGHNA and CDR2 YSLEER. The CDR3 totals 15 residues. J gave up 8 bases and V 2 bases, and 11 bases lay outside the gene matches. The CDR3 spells CASSQRRMSRGGYTF. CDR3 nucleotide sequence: TGCGCCAGCAGCCAACGGAGGATGAGCAGGGGGGGCTACACCTTC.

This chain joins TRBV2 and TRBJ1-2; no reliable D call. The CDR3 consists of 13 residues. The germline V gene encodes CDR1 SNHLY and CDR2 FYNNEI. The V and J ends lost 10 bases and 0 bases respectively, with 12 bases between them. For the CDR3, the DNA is TGTGCCACCAGACGTGTAGCTAACTATGGCTACACCTTC. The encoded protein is CATRRVANYGYTF.

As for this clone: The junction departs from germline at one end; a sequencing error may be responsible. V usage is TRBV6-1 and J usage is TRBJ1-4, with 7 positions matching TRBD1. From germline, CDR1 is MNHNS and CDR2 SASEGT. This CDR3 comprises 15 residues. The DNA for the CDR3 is TGTGCCAGCAGAGAAGGGGGCGCGACTAATGAAAAACTGTTTTTT. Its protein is CASREGGATNEKLFF.

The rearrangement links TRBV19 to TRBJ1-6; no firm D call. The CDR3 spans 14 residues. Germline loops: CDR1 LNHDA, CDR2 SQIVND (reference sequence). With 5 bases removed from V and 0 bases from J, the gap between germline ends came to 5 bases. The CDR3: CASSGSSYNSPLHF. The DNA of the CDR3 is TGTGCCAGTAGTGGGAGCTCCTATAATTCACCCCTCCACTTT.

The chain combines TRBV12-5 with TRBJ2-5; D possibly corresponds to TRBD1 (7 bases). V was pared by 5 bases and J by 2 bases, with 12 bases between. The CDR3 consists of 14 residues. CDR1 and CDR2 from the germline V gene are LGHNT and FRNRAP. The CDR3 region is CASGRGDRQETQYF. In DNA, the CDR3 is TGTGCTAGTGGTCGCGGGGACAGACAAGAGACCCAGTACTTC.

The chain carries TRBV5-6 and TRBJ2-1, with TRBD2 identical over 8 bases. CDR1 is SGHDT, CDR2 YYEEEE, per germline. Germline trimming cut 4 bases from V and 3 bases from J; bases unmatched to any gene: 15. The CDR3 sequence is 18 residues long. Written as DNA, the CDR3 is TGTGCCAGCAGCCCCCCGCGGGGGGCCGTCTTATACTACAATGAGCAGTTCTTC. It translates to CASSPPRGAVLYYNEQFF. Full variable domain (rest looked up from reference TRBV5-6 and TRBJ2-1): DAGVTQSPTHLIKTRGQQVTLRCSPKSGHDTVSWYQQALGQGPQFIFQYYEEEERQRGNFPDRFSGHQFPNYSSELNVNALLLGDSALYLCASSPPRGAVLYYNEQFFGPGTRLTVL.

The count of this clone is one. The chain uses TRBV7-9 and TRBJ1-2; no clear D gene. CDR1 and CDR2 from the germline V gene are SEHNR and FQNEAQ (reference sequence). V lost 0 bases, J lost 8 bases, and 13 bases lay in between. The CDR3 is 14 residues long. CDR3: CASSLAQRESGYTF. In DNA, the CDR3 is TGTGCCAGCAGCTTAGCGCAGCGGGAAAGCGGCTACACCTTC.